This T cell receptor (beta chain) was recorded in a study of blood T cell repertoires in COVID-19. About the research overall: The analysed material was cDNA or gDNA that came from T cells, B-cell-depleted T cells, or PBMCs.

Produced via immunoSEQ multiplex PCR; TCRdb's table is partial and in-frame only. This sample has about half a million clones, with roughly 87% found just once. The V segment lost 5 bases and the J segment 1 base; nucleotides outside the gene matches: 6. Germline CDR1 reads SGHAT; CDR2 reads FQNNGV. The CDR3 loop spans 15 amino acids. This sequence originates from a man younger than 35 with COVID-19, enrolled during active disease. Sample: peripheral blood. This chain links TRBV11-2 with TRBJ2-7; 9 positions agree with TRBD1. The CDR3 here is CASSPGGTGSYEQYF. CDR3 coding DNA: TGTGCCAGCAGCCCAGGGGGGACAGGGTCCTACGAGCAGTACTTC.